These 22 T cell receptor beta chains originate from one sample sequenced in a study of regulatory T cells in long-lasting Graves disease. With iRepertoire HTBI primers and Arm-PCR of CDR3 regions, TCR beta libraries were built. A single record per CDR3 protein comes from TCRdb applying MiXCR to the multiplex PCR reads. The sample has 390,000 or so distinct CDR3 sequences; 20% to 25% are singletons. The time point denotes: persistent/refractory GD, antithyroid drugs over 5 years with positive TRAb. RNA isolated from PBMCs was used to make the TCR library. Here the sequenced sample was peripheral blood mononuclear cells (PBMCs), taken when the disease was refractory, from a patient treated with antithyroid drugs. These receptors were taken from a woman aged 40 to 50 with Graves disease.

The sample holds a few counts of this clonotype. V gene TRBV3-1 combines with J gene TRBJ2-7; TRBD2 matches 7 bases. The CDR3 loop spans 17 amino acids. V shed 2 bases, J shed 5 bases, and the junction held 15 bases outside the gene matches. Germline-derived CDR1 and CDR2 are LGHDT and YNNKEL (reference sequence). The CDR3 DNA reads TGTGCCAGCAGCCAAACCGGGGGGACCCTAACGAAGAACGAGCAGTACTTC. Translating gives CASSQTGGTLTKNEQYF.

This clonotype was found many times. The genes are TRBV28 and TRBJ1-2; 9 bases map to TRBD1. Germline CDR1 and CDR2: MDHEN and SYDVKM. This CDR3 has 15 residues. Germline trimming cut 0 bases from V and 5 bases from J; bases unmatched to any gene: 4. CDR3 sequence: CASSLWGTGIYGYTF. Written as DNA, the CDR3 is TGTGCCAGCAGTTTATGGGGGACAGGGATATATGGCTACACCTTC.

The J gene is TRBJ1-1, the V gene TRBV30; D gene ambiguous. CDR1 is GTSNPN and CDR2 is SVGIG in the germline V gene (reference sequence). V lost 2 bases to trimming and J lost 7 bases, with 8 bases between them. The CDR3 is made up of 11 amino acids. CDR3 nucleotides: TGTGCCTGGAGTCCGGAGGGTGAAGCTTTCTTT. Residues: CAWSPEGEAFF.

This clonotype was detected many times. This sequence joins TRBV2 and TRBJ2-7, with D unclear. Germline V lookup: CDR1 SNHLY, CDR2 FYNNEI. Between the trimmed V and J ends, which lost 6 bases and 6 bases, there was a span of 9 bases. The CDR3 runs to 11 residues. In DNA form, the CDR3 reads TGTGCCAGCAGCTACCAAACCGAGCAGTACTTC. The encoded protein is CASSYQTEQYF.

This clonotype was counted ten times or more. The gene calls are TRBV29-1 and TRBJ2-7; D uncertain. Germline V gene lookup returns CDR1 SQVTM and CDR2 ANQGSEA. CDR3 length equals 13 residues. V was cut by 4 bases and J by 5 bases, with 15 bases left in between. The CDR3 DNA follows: TGCAGCGTTGTACCCCGCAGGACCCACGAGCAGTACTTC. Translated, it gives CSVVPRRTHEQYF.

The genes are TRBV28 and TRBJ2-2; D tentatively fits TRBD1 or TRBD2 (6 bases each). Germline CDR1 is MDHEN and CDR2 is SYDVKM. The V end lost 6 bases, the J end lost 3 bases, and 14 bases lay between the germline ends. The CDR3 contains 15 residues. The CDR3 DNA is TGTGCCAGCAGCTGGGGGGCGGGCTACACCGGGGAGCTGTTTTTT. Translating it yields CASSWGAGYTGELFF.

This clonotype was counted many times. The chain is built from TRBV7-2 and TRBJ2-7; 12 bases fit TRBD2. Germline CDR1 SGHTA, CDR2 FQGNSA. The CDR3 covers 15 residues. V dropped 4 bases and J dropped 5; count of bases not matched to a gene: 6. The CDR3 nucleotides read TGTGCCAGCAGCTCCCTAGCGGGAGGGCCTGACGAGCAGTACTTC. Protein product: CASSSLAGGPDEQYF.

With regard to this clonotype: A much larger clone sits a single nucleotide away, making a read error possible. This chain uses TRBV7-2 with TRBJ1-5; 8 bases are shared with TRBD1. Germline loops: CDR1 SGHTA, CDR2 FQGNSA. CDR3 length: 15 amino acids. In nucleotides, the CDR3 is TGTGCCAGCAGCTTAAGGACAGGGCAGGGTCAGCCCCGGCATTTT. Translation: CASSLRTGQGQPRHF.

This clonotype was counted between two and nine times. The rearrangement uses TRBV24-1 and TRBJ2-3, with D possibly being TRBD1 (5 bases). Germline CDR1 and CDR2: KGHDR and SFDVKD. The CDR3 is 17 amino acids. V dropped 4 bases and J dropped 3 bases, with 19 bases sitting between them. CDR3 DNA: TGTGCCACCAGTGACTTGCCCAGGGTAGATAAGACAGATACGCAGTATTTT. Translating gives CATSDLPRVDKTDTQYF.

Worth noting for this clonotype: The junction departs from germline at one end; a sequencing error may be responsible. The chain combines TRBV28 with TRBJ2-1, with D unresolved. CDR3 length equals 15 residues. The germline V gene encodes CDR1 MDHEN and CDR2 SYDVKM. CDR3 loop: CASSFGQSSYNEQFF. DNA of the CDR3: TGCGCCAGCAGTTTCGGTCAAAGCTCCTACAATGAGCAGTTCTTC.

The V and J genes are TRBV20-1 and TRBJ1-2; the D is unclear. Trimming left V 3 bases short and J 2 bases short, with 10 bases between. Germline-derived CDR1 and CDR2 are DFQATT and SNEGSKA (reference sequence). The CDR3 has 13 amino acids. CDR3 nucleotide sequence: TGCAGTGCTAGTATGGGCGTGAACTATGGCTACACCTTC. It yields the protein CSASMGVNYGYTF.

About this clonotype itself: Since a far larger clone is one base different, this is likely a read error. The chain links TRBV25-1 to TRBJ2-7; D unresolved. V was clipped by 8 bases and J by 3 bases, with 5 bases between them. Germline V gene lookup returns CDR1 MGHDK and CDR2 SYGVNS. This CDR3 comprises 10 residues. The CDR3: CASGHYEQYF. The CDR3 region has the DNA TGTGCCAGCGGGCACTACGAGCAGTACTTC.

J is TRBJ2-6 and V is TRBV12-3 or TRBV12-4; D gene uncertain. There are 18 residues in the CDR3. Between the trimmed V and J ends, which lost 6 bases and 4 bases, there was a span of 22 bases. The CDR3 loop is CASSFPGEVLAGANVLTF. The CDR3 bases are TGTGCCAGCAGCTTCCCGGGTGAGGTCCTTGCCGGGGCCAACGTCCTGACTTTC.

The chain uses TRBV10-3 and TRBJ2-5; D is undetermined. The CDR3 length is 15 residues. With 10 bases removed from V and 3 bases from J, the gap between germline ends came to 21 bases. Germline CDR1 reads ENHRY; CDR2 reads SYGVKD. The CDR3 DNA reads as TGTGCCAGCAGCCAAGCTACCTGGAGAAAAGAGACCCAGTACTTC. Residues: CASSQATWRKETQYF.

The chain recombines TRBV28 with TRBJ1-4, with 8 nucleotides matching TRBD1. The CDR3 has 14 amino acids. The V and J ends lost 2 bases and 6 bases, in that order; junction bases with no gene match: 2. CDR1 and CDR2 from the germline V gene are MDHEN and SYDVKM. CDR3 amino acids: CASSLDRGYEKLFF. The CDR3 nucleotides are TGTGCCAGCAGTTTAGACAGGGGATATGAAAAACTGTTTTTT.

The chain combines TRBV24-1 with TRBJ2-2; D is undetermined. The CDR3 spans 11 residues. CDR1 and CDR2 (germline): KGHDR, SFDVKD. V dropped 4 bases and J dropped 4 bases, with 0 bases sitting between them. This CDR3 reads CATSDTGELFF. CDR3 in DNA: TGTGCCACCAGTGACACCGGGGAGCTGTTTTTT.

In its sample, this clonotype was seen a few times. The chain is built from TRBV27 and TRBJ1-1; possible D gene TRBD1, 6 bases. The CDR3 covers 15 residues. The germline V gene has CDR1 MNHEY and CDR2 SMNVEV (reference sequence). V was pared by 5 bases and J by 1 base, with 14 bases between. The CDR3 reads CASSPSTGSNTEAFF. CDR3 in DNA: TGTGCCAGCAGTCCGTCGACAGGTTCGAACACTGAAGCTTTCTTT.

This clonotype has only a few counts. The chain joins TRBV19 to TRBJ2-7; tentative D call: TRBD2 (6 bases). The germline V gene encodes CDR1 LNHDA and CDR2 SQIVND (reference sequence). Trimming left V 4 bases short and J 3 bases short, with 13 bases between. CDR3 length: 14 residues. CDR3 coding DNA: TGTGCCAGTAGTAACCGGGACTGGGGCTACGAGCAGTACTTC. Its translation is CASSNRDWGYEQYF.

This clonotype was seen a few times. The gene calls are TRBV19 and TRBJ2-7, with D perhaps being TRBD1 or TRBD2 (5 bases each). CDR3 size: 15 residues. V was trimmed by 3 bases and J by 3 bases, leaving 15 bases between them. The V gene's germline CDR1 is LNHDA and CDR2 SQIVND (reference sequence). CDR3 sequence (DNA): TGTGCCAGTAGTATTTCGGGACGGCTATTCTACGAGCAGTACTTC. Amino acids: CASSISGRLFYEQYF.

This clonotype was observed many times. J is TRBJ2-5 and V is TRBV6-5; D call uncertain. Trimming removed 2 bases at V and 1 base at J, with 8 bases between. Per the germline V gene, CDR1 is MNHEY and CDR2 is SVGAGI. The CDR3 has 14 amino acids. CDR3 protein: CASSYLGSQETQYF. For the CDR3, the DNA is TGTGCCAGCAGTTACCTCGGGTCCCAAGAGACCCAGTACTTC.

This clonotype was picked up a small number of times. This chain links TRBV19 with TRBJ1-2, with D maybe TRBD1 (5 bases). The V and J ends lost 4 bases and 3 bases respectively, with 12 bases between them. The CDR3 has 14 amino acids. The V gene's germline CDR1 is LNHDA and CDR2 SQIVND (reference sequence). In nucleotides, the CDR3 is TGTGCCAGTAGTAACTCGGCAGGGCACTATGGCTACACCTTC. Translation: CASSNSAGHYGYTF.

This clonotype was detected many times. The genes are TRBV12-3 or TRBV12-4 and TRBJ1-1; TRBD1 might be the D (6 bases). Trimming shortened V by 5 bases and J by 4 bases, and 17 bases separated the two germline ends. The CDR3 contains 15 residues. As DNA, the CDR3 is TGTGCCAGCAGTCCTCGTAGGCTCAGGGGCACTGAAGCTTTCTTT. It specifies CASSPRRLRGTEAFF.